A selection of T cell receptor beta chains follows, all from one sample in a study of blood T cell repertoires in COVID-19. TCRdb keeps only in-frame clones here, not all; method: immunoSEQ multiplex PCR. Among 250,000 to 300,000 clones listed, 70% to 90% were seen once. Sequencing used PBMCs or T cells enriched from blood (not recorded which). The receptors come from a woman aged 55-70 years in a cohort exposed to, infected with or recovered from COVID-19 (not recorded which). Both conserved end residues are part of each CDR3. D genes are given only for firm matches. A clone size is listed for some rows: how often the clone was seen (once, few, many), or a class if it is expanded.

j_call,v_call,d_call,clone_size,cdr3_nt,cdr3_aa
TRBJ2-7,TRBV9,TRBD2,-,TGTGCCAGCAGCGTAGAGGGGACTAGCTTCTACGAGCAGTACTTC,CASSVEGTSFYEQYF
TRBJ2-7,TRBV7-3,-,-,TGTGCCAGCAGCCGGGGACATACCTACGAGCAGTACTTC,CASSRGHTYEQYF
TRBJ2-1,TRBV6-2/TRBV6-3,TRBD2,-,TGTGCCAGCAGTTCACGGACTAGCGGGGGCAATGAGCAGTTCTTC,CASSSRTSGGNEQFF
TRBJ1-2,TRBV18,-,-,TGTGCCAGCTCACCAAGTTATGGGGCGGTCTACACCTTC,CASSPSYGAVYTF
TRBJ2-1,TRBV2,TRBD2,-,TGTGCCAGCAGCGCTAGCGGGGGGAGCTCCTACAATGAGCAGTTCTTC,CASSASGGSSYNEQFF
TRBJ1-1,TRBV9,-,-,TGTGCCAGCAGCGTAGCCCATTTGGACAGACGGAACACTGAAGCTTTCTTT,CASSVAHLDRRNTEAFF
TRBJ1-4,TRBV6-2/TRBV6-3,TRBD1,-,TGTGCCAGCAGCCCCGGGACAGGGACGGAAAAACTGTTTTTT,CASSPGTGTEKLFF
TRBJ2-1,TRBV5-1,TRBD2,-,TGCGCCAGCAGCTTGGGCCTGAGCGGGAGAGTCTACAATGAGCAGTTCTTC,CASSLGLSGRVYNEQFF
TRBJ1-5,TRBV2,-,-,TGTGCCAGCAGCGAAGCCAGGGCCAATCAGCCCCAGCATTTT,CASSEARANQPQHF
TRBJ1-5,TRBV9,TRBD1,-,TGTGCCAGCAGCCTGACCGGGACAGGGACTCAGCCCCAGCATTTT,CASSLTGTGTQPQHF
TRBJ2-5,TRBV9,TRBD1,-,TGTGCCAGCAGCGGTACAGGGGGCGCAGGGGAGACCCAGTACTTC,CASSGTGGAGETQYF
TRBJ1-1,TRBV19,-,-,TGTGCCAGTACTAAGTCTCGGGGGGAGGAGGCTGAAGCTTTCTTT,CASTKSRGEEAEAFF
TRBJ2-1,TRBV7-9,-,-,TGTGCCAGCAGCACCCGGGGTCTCAATGAGCAGTTCTTC,CASSTRGLNEQFF
TRBJ2-3,TRBV19,TRBD2,-,TGTGCCAGTAGTCCTAGCGGGAGAGGAATAGATACGCAGTATTTT,CASSPSGRGIDTQYF
TRBJ2-7,TRBV5-6,TRBD2,-,TGTGCCAGCAGCTTTTGGAGGCTAGCGGGAGTTAAAGAGCAGTACTTC,CASSFWRLAGVKEQYF
TRBJ2-3,TRBV7-9,TRBD2,-,TGTGCCAGCAGCCGCGGACTAGCGGGAACCTCAGATACGCAGTATTTT,CASSRGLAGTSDTQYF
TRBJ2-1,TRBV24-1,-,-,TGTGCCACCACCTGGGGGGGGCGTCAGTTCTTC,CATTWGGRQFF
TRBJ1-1,TRBV2,TRBD1,many,TGTGCCAGCAGCGACAGGGGAGGAAACACTGAAGCTTTCTTT,CASSDRGGNTEAFF
TRBJ2-5,TRBV18,TRBD1,-,TGTGCCAGCTCACCAATCGGACAGGGCTTGGAAGAGACCCAGTACTTC,CASSPIGQGLEETQYF
TRBJ2-3,TRBV4-1,-,-,TGCGCCAGCAGCCAAGATCGGGGGGATACGCAGTATTTT,CASSQDRGDTQYF
TRBJ1-6,TRBV27,TRBD1,-,TGTGCCACCTCAAGGGACAGACCTAATTCACCCCTCCACTTT,CATSRDRPNSPLHF
TRBJ2-7,TRBV18,-,few,TGTGCCAGCTCACCACTTCAGGGAAGGGTAACCTACGAGCAGTACTTC,CASSPLQGRVTYEQYF
TRBJ1-1,TRBV11-2,-,-,TGTGCCAGCGGGTTGTCAGGGTCTATGAACACTGAAGCTTTCTTT,CASGLSGSMNTEAFF
TRBJ1-5,TRBV28,-,once,TGTGCCAGCAGTTTTCGACAGAGTAATCAGCCCCAGCATTTT,CASSFRQSNQPQHF
TRBJ1-1,TRBV19,TRBD1,-,TGTGCCAGTAGTAACCGGGACAGGGGGCGCAGGGGCACTGAAGCTTTCTTT,CASSNRDRGRRGTEAFF
TRBJ2-3,TRBV29-1,TRBD2,-,TGCAGCGTGCGACTAGCCGCAGATACGCAGTATTTT,CSVRLAADTQYF
TRBJ2-2,TRBV15,TRBD1,-,TGTGCCACCCCGAAAGGACAGGGCCGCACCGGGGAGCTGTTTTTT,CATPKGQGRTGELFF
TRBJ1-1,TRBV7-2,-,-,TGTGCCAGCAGCCCTGGACTCCAGAACACTGAAGCTTTCTTT,CASSPGLQNTEAFF
TRBJ2-3,TRBV29-1,-,many,TGCAGCGTTGAGTCCGACGGGAATACGCAGTATTTT,CSVESDGNTQYF
TRBJ2-5,TRBV27,TRBD2,once,TGTGCCAGCAGTTTAATGCCTAGCGGGAGTGGCGAGACCCAGTACTTC,CASSLMPSGSGETQYF
TRBJ2-7,TRBV7-9,-,-,TGTGCCAGCAGCTCTAGCTCCTACGAGCAGTACTTC,CASSSSSYEQYF
TRBJ2-7,TRBV28,TRBD2,-,TGTGCCAGCAGACCCGGACTAGCGGGAGTTTACGAGCAGTACTTC,CASRPGLAGVYEQYF
TRBJ2-1,TRBV28,TRBD1,-,TGTGCCAGCAGTTCACCGGGACAGGGCTTTGAGCAGTTCTTC,CASSSPGQGFEQFF
TRBJ2-7,TRBV10-1,-,-,TGCGCCAGCAGTGACCCCAGGGGCCGGAGCTCCTACGAGCAGTACTTC,CASSDPRGRSSYEQYF
TRBJ2-2,TRBV28,-,-,TGTGCCAGCGAAGCGACCGGGGAGCTGTTTTTT,CASEATGELFF
TRBJ1-6,TRBV5-1,-,-,TGCGCCAGCAGCTTGAGGCCAGGACCCCTCCACTTT,CASSLRPGPLHF
TRBJ2-7,TRBV6-5,-,few,TGTGCCAGCAGTTTCGCCTACGAGCAGTACTTC,CASSFAYEQYF
TRBJ2-7,TRBV9,-,-,TGTGCCAGCAGCGGGCAGGGGCCCTACGAGCAGTACTTC,CASSGQGPYEQYF
TRBJ1-1,TRBV7-2,-,-,TGTGCCAGCAGCTTACGCAGGAACACTGAAGCTTTCTTT,CASSLRRNTEAFF
TRBJ1-4,TRBV18,-,-,TGTGCCAGCTCACCAGGGAGACGGGAAAAACTGTTTTTT,CASSPGRREKLFF
TRBJ2-5,TRBV24-1,-,-,TGTGCCACCAGTGACCCACGGCAAGAGACCCAGTACTTC,CATSDPRQETQYF
TRBJ1-2,TRBV4-2,-,-,TGTGCCAGCAGCCTCGGGGATGGCTATGGCTACACCTTC,CASSLGDGYGYTF
TRBJ1-5,TRBV19,TRBD1,-,TGTGCCAGTAGTCGGGACAGGGCCTCCAATCAGCCCCAGCATTTT,CASSRDRASNQPQHF
TRBJ2-1,TRBV6-2/TRBV6-3,TRBD1,-,TGTGCCAGCAGTTACCTGACAGGGTACTACAATGAGCAGTTCTTC,CASSYLTGYYNEQFF
TRBJ2-7,TRBV7-9,TRBD1,-,TGTGCCAGCAGCTTAGGACGCGGGACAGGGGAGGTGGACTACGAGCAGTACTTC,CASSLGRGTGEVDYEQYF
TRBJ1-1,TRBV12-3/TRBV12-4,-,few,TGTGCCAGCAGCATCCCGGGGGGGACTGAAGCTTTCTTT,CASSIPGGTEAFF
TRBJ2-2,TRBV2,TRBD1,-,TGTGCCAGCATCGGACAGGGTCACACCGGGGAGCTGTTTTTT,CASIGQGHTGELFF